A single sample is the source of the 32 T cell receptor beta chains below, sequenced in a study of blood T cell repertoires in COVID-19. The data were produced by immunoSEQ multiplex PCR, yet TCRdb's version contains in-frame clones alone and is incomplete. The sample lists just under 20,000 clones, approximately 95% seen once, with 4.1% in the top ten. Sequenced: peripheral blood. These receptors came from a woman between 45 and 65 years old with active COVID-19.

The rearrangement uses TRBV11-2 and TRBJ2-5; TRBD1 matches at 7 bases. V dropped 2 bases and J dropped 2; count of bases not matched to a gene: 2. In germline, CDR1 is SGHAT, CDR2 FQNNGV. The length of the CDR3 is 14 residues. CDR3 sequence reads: CASSLLTGQETQYF. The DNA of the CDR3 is TGTGCCAGCAGCTTATTGACAGGGCAAGAGACCCAGTACTTC.

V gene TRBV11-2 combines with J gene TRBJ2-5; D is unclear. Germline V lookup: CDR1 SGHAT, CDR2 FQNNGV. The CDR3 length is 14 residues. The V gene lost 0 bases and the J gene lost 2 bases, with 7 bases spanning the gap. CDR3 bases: TGTGCCAGCAGCTTAGAGCACAGTCAAGAGACCCAGTACTTC. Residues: CASSLEHSQETQYF. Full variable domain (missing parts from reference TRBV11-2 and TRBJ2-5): EAGVAQSPRYKIIEKRQSVAFWCNPISGHATLYWYQQILGQGPKLLIQFQNNGVVDDSQLPKDRFSAERLKGVDSTLKIQPAKLEDSAVYLCASSLEHSQETQYFGPGTRLLVL.

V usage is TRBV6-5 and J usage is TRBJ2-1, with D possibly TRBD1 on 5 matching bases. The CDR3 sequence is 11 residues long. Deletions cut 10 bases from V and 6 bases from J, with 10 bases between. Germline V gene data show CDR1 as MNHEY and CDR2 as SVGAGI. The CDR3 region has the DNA TGTGCCACCTGGGGCGGCAATGAGCAGTTCTTC. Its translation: CATWGGNEQFF.

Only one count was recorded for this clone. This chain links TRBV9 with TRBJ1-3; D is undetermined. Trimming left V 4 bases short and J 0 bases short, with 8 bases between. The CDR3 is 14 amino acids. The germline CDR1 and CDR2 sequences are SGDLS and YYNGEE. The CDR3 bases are TGTGCCAGCAGCCCGGGATTCTCTGGAAACACCATATATTTT. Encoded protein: CASSPGFSGNTIYF. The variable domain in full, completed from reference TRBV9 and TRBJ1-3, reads DSGVTQTPKHLITATGQRVTLRCSPRSGDLSVYWYQQSLDQGLQFLIQYYNGEERAKGNILERFSAQQFPDLHSELNLSSLELGDSALYFCASSPGFSGNTIYFGEGSWLTVV.

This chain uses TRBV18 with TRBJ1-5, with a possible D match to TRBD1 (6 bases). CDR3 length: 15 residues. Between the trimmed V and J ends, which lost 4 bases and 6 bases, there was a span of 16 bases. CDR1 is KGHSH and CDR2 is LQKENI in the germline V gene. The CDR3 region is CASSLGNGGGQPQHF. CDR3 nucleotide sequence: TGTGCCAGCTCACTTGGTAATGGGGGCGGTCAGCCCCAGCATTTT.

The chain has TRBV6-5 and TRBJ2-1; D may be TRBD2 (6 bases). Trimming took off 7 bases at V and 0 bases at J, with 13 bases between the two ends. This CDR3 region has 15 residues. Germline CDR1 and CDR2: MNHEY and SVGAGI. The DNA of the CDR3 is TGTGCCAGCAATCCTAGCGTGCCCTCCTACAATGAGCAGTTCTTC. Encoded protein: CASNPSVPSYNEQFF.

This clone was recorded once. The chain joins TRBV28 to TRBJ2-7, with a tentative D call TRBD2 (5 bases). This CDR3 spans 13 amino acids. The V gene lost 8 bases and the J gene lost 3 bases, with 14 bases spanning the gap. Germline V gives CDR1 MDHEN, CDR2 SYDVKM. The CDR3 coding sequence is TGTGCCAGCGGTGTCGGGGTGAACTACGAGCAGTACTTC. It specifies CASGVGVNYEQYF.

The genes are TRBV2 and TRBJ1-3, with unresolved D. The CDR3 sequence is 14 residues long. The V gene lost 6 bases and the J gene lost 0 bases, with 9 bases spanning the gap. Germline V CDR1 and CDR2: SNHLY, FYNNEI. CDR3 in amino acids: CASSAQSSGNTIYF. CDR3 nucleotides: TGTGCCAGCAGCGCACAGAGCTCTGGAAACACCATATATTTT.

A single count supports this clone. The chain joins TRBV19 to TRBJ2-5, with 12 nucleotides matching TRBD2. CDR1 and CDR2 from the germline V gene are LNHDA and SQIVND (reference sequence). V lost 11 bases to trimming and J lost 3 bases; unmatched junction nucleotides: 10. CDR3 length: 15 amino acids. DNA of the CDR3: TGTGCCCGACTGCAGCGACTAGCGGGAGAAGAGACCCAGTACTTC. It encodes CARLQRLAGEETQYF.

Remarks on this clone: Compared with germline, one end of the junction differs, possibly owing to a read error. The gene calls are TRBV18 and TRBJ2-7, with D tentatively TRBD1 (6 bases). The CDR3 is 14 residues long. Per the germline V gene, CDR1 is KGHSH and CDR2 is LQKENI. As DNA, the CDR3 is TGTGCCAGCTCATTAAACGCAGGGGCCTACGGGCAGTACTTC. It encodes CASSLNAGAYGQYF. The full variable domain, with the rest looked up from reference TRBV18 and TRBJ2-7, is NAGVMQNPRHLVRRRGQEARLRCSPMKGHSHVYWYRQLPEEGLKFMVYLQKENIIDESGMPKERFSAEFPKEGPSILRIQQVVRGDSAAYFCASSLNAGAYGQYFGPGTRLTVT.

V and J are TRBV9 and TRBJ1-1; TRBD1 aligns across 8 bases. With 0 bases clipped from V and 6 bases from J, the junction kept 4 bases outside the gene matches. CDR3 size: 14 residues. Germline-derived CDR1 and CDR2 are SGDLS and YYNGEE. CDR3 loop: CASSVGTGFSEAFF. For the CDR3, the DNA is TGTGCCAGCAGCGTAGGGACAGGGTTTTCTGAAGCTTTCTTT.

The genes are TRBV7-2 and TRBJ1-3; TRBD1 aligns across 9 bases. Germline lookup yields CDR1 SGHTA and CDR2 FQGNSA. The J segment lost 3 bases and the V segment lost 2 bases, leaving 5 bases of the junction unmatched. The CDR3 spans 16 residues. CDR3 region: CASSLIQGARGNTIYF. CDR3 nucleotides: TGTGCCAGCAGCTTAATACAGGGGGCGCGTGGAAACACCATATATTTT.

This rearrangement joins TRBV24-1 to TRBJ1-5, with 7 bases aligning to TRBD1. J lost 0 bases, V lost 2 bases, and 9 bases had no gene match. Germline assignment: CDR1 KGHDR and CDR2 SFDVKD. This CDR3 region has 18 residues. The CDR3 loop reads CATSDSRGDSYSNQPQHF. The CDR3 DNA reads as TGTGCCACCAGTGATTCCAGGGGGGACAGCTATAGCAATCAGCCCCAGCATTTT.

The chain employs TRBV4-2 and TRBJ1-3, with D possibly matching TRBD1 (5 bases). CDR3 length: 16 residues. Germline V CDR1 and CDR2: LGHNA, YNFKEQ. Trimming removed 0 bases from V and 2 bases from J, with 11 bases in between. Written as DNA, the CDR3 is TGTGCCAGCAGCCAAGATGAAATAGGGGCTGGAAACACCATATATTTT. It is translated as CASSQDEIGAGNTIYF.

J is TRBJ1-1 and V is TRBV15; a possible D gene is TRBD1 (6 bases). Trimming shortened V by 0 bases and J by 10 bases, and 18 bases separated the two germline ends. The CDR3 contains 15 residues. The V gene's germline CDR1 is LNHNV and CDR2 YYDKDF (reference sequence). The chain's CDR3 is CATSRDRAAGARAFF. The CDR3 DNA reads TGTGCCACCAGCAGAGACCGAGCCGCAGGGGCCCGAGCTTTCTTT.

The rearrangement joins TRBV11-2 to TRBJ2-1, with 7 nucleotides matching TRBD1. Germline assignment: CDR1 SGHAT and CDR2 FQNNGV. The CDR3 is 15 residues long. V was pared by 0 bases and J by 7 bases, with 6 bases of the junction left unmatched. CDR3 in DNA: TGTGCCAGCAGCTTAGATCTCTTCAGGGGGAATGAGCAGTTCTTC. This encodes CASSLDLFRGNEQFF.

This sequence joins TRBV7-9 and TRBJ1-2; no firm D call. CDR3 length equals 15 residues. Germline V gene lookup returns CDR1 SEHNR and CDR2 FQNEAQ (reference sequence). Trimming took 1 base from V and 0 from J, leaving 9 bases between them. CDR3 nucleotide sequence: TGTGCCAGCAGCTTAGGGCCGCCAACTAACTATGGCTACACCTTC. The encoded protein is CASSLGPPTNYGYTF. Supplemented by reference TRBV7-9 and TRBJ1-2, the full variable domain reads DTGVSQNPRHKITKRGQNVTFRCDPISEHNRLYWYRQTLGQGPEFLTYFQNEAQLEKSRLLSDRFSAERPKGSFSTLEIQRTEQGDSAMYLCASSLGPPTNYGYTFGSGTRLTVV.

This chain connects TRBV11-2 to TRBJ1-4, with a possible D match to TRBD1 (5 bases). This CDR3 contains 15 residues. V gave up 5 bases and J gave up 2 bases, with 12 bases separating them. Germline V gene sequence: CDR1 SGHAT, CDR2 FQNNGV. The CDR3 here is CASSTAGITNEKLFF. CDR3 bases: TGTGCCAGCAGCACCGCAGGGATCACTAATGAAAAACTGTTTTTT.

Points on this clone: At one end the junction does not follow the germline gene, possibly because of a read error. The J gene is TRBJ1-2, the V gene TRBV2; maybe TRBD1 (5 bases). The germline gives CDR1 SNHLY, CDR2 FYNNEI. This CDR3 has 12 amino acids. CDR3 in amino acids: CARGLPGYGHTF. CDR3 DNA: TGTGCCAGGGGGCTCCCAGGCTATGGCCACACCTTC.

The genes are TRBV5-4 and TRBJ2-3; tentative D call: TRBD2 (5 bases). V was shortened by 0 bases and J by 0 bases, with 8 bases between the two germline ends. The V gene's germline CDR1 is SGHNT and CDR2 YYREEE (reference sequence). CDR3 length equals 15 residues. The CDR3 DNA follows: TGTGCCAGCAGCTTGGAAGCGGCTAGCACAGATACGCAGTATTTT. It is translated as CASSLEAASTDTQYF.

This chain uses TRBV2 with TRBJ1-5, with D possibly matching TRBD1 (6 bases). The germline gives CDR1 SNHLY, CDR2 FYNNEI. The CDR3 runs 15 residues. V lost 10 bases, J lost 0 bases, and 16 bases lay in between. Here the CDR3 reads CATGQWIYSNQPQHF. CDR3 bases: TGTGCCACAGGACAGTGGATTTATAGCAATCAGCCCCAGCATTTT. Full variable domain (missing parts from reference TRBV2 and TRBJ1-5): EPEVTQTPSHQVTQMGQEVILRCVPISNHLYFYWYRQILGQKVEFLVSFYNNEISEKSEIFDDQFSVERPDGSNFTLKIRSTKLEDSAMYFCATGQWIYSNQPQHFGDGTRLSIL.

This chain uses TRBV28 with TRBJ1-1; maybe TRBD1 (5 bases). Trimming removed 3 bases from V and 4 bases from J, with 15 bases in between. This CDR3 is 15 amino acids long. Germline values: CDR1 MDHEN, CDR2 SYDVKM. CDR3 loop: CASSFPRQTPTEAFF. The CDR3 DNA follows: TGTGCCAGCAGTTTTCCCAGACAGACCCCCACTGAAGCTTTCTTT.

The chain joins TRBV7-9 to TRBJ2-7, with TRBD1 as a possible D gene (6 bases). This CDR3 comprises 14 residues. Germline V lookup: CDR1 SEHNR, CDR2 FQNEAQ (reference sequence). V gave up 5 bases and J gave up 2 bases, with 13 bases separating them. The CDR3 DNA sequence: TGTGCCAGCAGCAAGGGGGACGCCGCCTACGAGCAGTACTTC. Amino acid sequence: CASSKGDAAYEQYF. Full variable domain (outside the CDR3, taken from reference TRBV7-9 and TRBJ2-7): DTGVSQNPRHKITKRGQNVTFRCDPISEHNRLYWYRQTLGQGPEFLTYFQNEAQLEKSRLLSDRFSAERPKGSFSTLEIQRTEQGDSAMYLCASSKGDAAYEQYFGPGTRLTVT.

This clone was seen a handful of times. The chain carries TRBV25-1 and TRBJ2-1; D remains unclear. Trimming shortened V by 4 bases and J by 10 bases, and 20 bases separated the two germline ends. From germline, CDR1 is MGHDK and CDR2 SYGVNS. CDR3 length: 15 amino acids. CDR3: CASSASRKSQEEQFF. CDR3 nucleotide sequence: TGTGCCAGCAGTGCCTCTAGGAAGTCCCAAGAGGAGCAGTTCTTC.

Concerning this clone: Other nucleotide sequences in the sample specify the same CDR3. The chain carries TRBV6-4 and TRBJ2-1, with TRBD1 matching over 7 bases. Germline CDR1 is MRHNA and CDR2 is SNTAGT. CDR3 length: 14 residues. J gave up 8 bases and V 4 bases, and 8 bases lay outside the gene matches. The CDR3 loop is CASSVSGGSDEQFF. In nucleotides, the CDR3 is TGTGCCAGCAGTGTTTCAGGGGGTTCGGATGAGCAGTTCTTC.

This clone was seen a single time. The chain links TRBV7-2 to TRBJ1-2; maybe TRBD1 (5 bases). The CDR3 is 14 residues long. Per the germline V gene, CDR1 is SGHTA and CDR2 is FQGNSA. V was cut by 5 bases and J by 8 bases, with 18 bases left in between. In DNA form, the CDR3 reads TGTGCCAGCAGCCTCCAAACGGGGGATAGAGGCTACACCTTC. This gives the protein CASSLQTGDRGYTF. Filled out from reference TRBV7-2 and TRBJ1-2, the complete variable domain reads GAGVSQSPSNKVTEKGKDVELRCDPISGHTALYWYRQSLGQGLEFLIYFQGNSAPDKSGLPSDRFSAERTGGSVSTLTIQRTQQEDSAVYLCASSLQTGDRGYTFGSGTRLTVV.

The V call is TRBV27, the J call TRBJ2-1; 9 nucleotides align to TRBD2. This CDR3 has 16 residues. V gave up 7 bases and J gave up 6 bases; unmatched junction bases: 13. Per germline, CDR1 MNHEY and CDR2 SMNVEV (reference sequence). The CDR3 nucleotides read TGTGCCAGCACGAGGACAACGGGGACTAGCTCCAATGAGCAGTTCTTC. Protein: CASTRTTGTSSNEQFF.

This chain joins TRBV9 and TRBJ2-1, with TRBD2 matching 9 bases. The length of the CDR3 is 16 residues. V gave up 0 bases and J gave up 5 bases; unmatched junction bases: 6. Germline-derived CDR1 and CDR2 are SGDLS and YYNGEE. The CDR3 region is CASSVAPIAGDNEQFF. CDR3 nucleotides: TGTGCCAGCAGCGTAGCCCCAATAGCGGGAGACAATGAGCAGTTCTTC.

CDR3 in DNA: TGTGCCTGGAGGTATCCCCCAGGGACTAGCGGGACCGGGGAGCTGTTTTTT. Protein product: CAWRYPPGTSGTGELFF. The V call is TRBV30, the J call TRBJ2-2; 12 positions agree with TRBD2. This CDR3 comprises 17 residues. The junction had 10 bases not matched to a gene; V was cut back by 3 bases and J by 5 bases. Germline V gene data show CDR1 as GTSNPN and CDR2 as SVGIG (reference sequence).

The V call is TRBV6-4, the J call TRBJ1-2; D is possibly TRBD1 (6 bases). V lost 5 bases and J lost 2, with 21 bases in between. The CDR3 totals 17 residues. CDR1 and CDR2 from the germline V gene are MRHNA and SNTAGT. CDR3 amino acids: CASSPQGTGISNYGYTF. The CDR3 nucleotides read TGTGCCAGCAGTCCACAGGGTACGGGTATCTCCAACTATGGCTACACCTTC.

CDR3 region: CASSLGGNRFYEQYF. The CDR3 DNA reads as TGTGCCAGCAGCTTAGGCGGCAACCGATTCTACGAGCAGTACTTC. The gene calls are TRBV7-9 and TRBJ2-7; no firm D call. The CDR3 consists of 15 residues. V gave up 1 base and J gave up 3 bases, with 13 bases separating them. Germline V gives CDR1 SEHNR, CDR2 FQNEAQ (reference sequence).

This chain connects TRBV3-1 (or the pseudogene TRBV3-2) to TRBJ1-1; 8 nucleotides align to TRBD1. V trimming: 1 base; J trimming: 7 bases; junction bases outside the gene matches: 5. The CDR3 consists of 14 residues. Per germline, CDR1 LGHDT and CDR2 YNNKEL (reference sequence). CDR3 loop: CASSQVGQGNEAFF. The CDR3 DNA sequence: TGTGCCAGCAGCCAAGTAGGACAGGGAAATGAAGCTTTCTTT.